Detailed here is one T cell receptor beta chain. Its antigen is unidentified. Original processing methods: A papillary thyroid cancer distant-metastasis classifier was built from CDR3 differences across clinicopathological groups. With MiXCR, TCRdb reprocessed the PCR reads. TCRdb, not the original authors, processed these V and J calls. The sample carries about 35,000 clones, approximately 30% recorded once. The CDR3 contains 14 residues. The V segment lost 2 bases and the J segment 7 bases; nucleotides outside the gene matches: 3. Germline V gene sequence: CDR1 MNHNS, CDR2 SASEGT. Treatment of any kind had been given to no patient before thyroid surgery. The data are from a study of metastatic and nonmetastatic thyroid tumors. About the research overall: Repertoire comparisons spanned blood and tumor or nodule tissue from malignant and benign thyroid patients. Broader study findings: Relative to benign nodules, malignant thyroid tumors were reportedly characterized by significantly elevated TCR beta diversity in blood and tumor.

Sequencing input: blood. The chain combines TRBV6-1 with TRBJ1-4; TRBD1 matches 8 bases. The TCR originated in a female donor with papillary thyroid cancer or a benign thyroid nodule (not recorded which). Some clones in this sample may be carry-over from other donors' samples. CDR3: CASSELGQAEKLFF. CDR3 nucleotides: TGTGCCAGCAGTGAATTGGGACAGGCTGAAAAACTGTTTTTT.